This T cell receptor beta chain was recorded in a study of cytomegalovirus exposure and HLA in healthy donors. Primers for the PCR totalled 60 Vbeta and 13 Jbeta. The protocol was immunoSEQ multiplex PCR, while the TCRdb copy is restricted to in-frame clones and leaves out a portion. The sample has 170,000 or so clones, around 80% seen once. The origin of this receptor is a woman in her 30s in good health and CMV-seropositive. The sequenced sample was PBMCs.

In DNA, the CDR3 is TGTGCCAGCAGCGTACTCCCCGGGACAGGGTCCCAAGAGACCCAGTACTTC. Translation gives CASSVLPGTGSQETQYF. This chain uses TRBV9 with TRBJ2-5; 9 positions agree with TRBD1. Germline V gene sequence: CDR1 SGDLS, CDR2 YYNGEE. The ends lost 1 base at V and 1 base at J; junction bases unmatched: 8. The CDR3 has 17 residues.